Presented here are 28 T cell receptor beta chains from one specimen sequenced in a study of shared clonotypes between healthy human individuals. TCRdb keeps only in-frame clones here, not all; method: immunoSEQ multiplex PCR. The sample holds some 2.1 million clones; around 95% are singletons and the top ten take less than 2%. In the naive CD8 group, cells lacked CD45RO and were positively selected for CCR7, so terminally differentiated effector memory CD45RA+ cells were left out. The specimen sequenced was naive CD8+ T cells from PBMCs. These receptors all come from a man younger than 35 in good health. Some clones in this sample may be carry-over from other donors' samples.

This sequence joins TRBV27 and TRBJ1-5; weak D call: TRBD1 (6 bases). In germline, CDR1 is MNHEY, CDR2 SMNVEV (reference sequence). The V and J ends lost 8 bases and 2 bases respectively, with 16 bases between them. This CDR3 spans 15 amino acids. The CDR3 DNA reads TGTGCCAGCGGCCTACAGGGCTTGGGCAATCAGCCCCAGCATTTT. This codes for CASGLQGLGNQPQHF.

The V gene is TRBV27, the J gene TRBJ2-3; D is perhaps TRBD2 (5 bases). The CDR3 covers 14 residues. Trimming took 2 bases from V and 3 from J, leaving 9 bases between them. Germline CDR1 is MNHEY and CDR2 is SMNVEV (reference sequence). The CDR3 DNA sequence: TGTGCCAGCAGTTTAAGGGAGAGGACAGATACGCAGTATTTT. Residues: CASSLRERTDTQYF.

The chain recombines TRBV28 with TRBJ1-1, with D hard to call. Trimming cost V 1 base and J 0 bases, with 9 bases left between them. The CDR3 is made up of 15 amino acids. Germline V gives CDR1 MDHEN, CDR2 SYDVKM. CDR3 residues: CASSLLVHLNTEAFF. The CDR3 DNA reads as TGTGCCAGCAGTTTATTAGTACACTTGAACACTGAAGCTTTCTTT.

This rearrangement joins TRBV19 to TRBJ2-5; no clear D. V was pared by 3 bases and J by 5 bases, with 13 bases between. Germline CDR1 reads LNHDA; CDR2 reads SQIVND (reference sequence). The CDR3 covers 14 residues. The CDR3 sequence is CASSIGLSGETQYF. CDR3 bases: TGTGCCAGTAGTATCGGGCTCTCCGGTGAGACCCAGTACTTC. Using reference TRBV19 and TRBJ2-5 for the parts outside the CDR3, the full variable domain is DGGITQSPKYLFRKEGQNVTLSCEQNLNHDAMYWYRQDPGQGLRLIYYSQIVNDFQKGDIAEGYSVSREKKESFPLTVTSAQKNPTAFYLCASSIGLSGETQYFGPGTRLLVL.

The chain employs TRBV5-4 and TRBJ2-7; 8 bases fit TRBD1. CDR3 length equals 16 residues. Germline lookup yields CDR1 SGHNT and CDR2 YYREEE (reference sequence). The V segment lost 3 bases and the J segment 2 bases; nucleotides outside the gene matches: 10. The CDR3: CASSSRTGRNPYEQYF. The CDR3 DNA follows: TGTGCCAGCAGCTCCAGGACAGGGAGAAACCCCTACGAGCAGTACTTC.

The chain combines TRBV28 with TRBJ1-5; D might be TRBD1 (5 bases). V gave up 6 bases and J gave up 1 base, with 10 bases separating them. This CDR3 has 14 amino acids. CDR1 is MDHEN and CDR2 is SYDVKM in the germline V gene. For the CDR3, the DNA is TGTGCCAGCAGAAGCAGGGAAAGCAATCAGCCCCAGCATTTT. Its protein is CASRSRESNQPQHF.

This chain links TRBV7-2 with TRBJ2-1; possibly TRBD2 for D (5 bases). Per germline, CDR1 SGHTA and CDR2 FQGNSA. This CDR3 comprises 17 residues. The germline V and J ends were trimmed by 5 bases and 0 bases, with 17 bases remaining between them. CDR3 DNA sequence: TGTGCCAGCAGCCCCCGGGGTATGCACAGCTCCTACAATGAGCAGTTCTTC. It encodes CASSPRGMHSSYNEQFF.

The CDR3, as DNA: TGTGCCAGCAGCTCGAGGACCGGGGAGCTGTTTTTT. Residues: CASSSRTGELFF. The chain carries TRBV13 and TRBJ2-2; D remains ambiguous. Trimming pared 4 bases from V and 5 bases from J, leaving 5 bases between. The CDR3 is 12 amino acids. The germline V gene encodes CDR1 PRHDT and CDR2 FYEKMQ (reference sequence).

The chain links TRBV7-2 to TRBJ2-3; TRBD2 is a possible D gene (5 bases). CDR1 and CDR2 (germline): SGHTA, FQGNSA. The CDR3 covers 18 residues. Trimming cost V 1 base and J 3 bases, with 20 bases left between them. The chain's CDR3 is CASSLGVRQAGGTDTQYF. The CDR3 DNA reads TGTGCCAGCAGCTTAGGGGTTCGCCAGGCTGGAGGAACAGATACGCAGTATTTT.

This clone has just one count. The chain employs TRBV30 and TRBJ1-1; TRBD1 matches 10 bases. CDR1 is GTSNPN, CDR2 SVGIG, per germline (reference sequence). This CDR3 region has 14 residues. V was pared by 4 bases and J by 5 bases, with 7 bases of the junction left unmatched. CDR3 sequence: CAWNTGTGVTEAFF. CDR3 coding DNA: TGTGCCTGGAATACCGGGACAGGGGTTACTGAAGCTTTCTTT.

This chain uses TRBV27 with TRBJ2-3; the D is unclear. With 5 bases removed from V and 2 bases from J, the gap between germline ends came to 5 bases. The CDR3 contains 12 residues. Germline-derived CDR1 and CDR2 are MNHEY and SMNVEV (reference sequence). CDR3: CASSTITDTQYF. The CDR3 nucleotides read TGTGCCAGCAGTACCATCACAGATACGCAGTATTTT.

To note about this clone: This sample also contains other DNA sequences that code for the same CDR3. The V and J genes are TRBV11-3 and TRBJ2-7, with no clear D. The V gene lost 2 bases and the J gene lost 1 base, with 6 bases spanning the gap. This CDR3 spans 13 amino acids. The germline V gene encodes CDR1 SGHNT and CDR2 YENEEA. This CDR3 is CASSLTVSYEQYF. The CDR3 coding sequence is TGTGCCAGCAGCTTAACAGTTTCCTACGAGCAGTACTTC. Full variable domain (rest looked up from reference TRBV11-3 and TRBJ2-7): EAGVVQSPRYKIIEKKQPVAFWCNPISGHNTLYWYLQNLGQGPELLIRYENEEAVDDSQLPKDRFSAERLKGVDSTLKIQPAELGDSAVYLCASSLTVSYEQYFGPGTRLTVT.

The V gene is TRBV9, the J gene TRBJ2-1; TRBD2 matches at 12 bases. Germline V lookup: CDR1 SGDLS, CDR2 YYNGEE. The length of the CDR3 is 16 residues. The V segment lost 5 bases and the J segment 4 bases; nucleotides outside the gene matches: 7. The CDR3 DNA is TGTGCCAGCAGTGAAGGACTAGCGGGACTATACAATGAGCAGTTCTTC. Protein sequence: CASSEGLAGLYNEQFF.

V and J are TRBV9 and TRBJ2-5; 13 positions agree with TRBD2. V shed 0 bases, J shed 4 bases, and the junction held 3 bases outside the gene matches. Germline V gene sequence: CDR1 SGDLS, CDR2 YYNGEE. The CDR3 is 16 residues long. The CDR3 DNA reads TGTGCCAGCAGCGTAGGGACTAGCGGGAGATCAGAGACCCAGTACTTC. Amino acid sequence: CASSVGTSGRSETQYF.

The chain has TRBV5-1 and TRBJ1-1; TRBD1 might be the D (6 bases). Trimming removed 4 bases from V and 1 base from J, with 14 bases in between. The CDR3 has 15 residues. Germline lookup yields CDR1 SGHRS and CDR2 YFSETQ. CDR3 loop: CASSPEWTENTEAFF. The CDR3 DNA follows: TGCGCCAGCAGCCCAGAGTGGACAGAGAACACTGAAGCTTTCTTT.

J is TRBJ1-2 and V is TRBV9, with 7 bases that match TRBD1. With 4 bases clipped from V and 4 bases from J, the junction kept 16 bases outside the gene matches. The length of the CDR3 is 17 residues. The germline V gene has CDR1 SGDLS and CDR2 YYNGEE. The CDR3 is CASSPIEGGDRLYGYTF. The CDR3 DNA reads as TGTGCCAGCAGCCCTATAGAAGGGGGCGACCGGCTCTATGGCTACACCTTC.

The V gene is TRBV7-6, the J gene TRBJ2-1; 11 positions agree with TRBD2. This CDR3 region has 20 residues. V was clipped by 5 bases and J by 3 bases; unmatched bases: 18. The V gene's germline CDR1 is SGHVS and CDR2 FNYEAQ. CDR3 in DNA: TGTGCCAGCAGCCCATCATCAGCCGGGACTAGCGGACGATACTACAATGAGCAGTTCTTC. Its protein is CASSPSSAGTSGRYYNEQFF.

This sequence joins TRBV25-1 and TRBJ2-1; D might be TRBD2 (6 bases). The CDR3 runs 15 residues. V lost 6 bases to trimming and J lost 0 bases, with 12 bases between them. Germline assignment: CDR1 MGHDK and CDR2 SYGVNS. The CDR3, as DNA: TGTGCCAGCAGCAGGAGGGAGATCTCCTACAATGAGCAGTTCTTC. It codes for CASSRREISYNEQFF.

The rearrangement links TRBV18 to TRBJ1-2, with TRBD1 identical over 8 bases. Germline V gene lookup returns CDR1 KGHSH and CDR2 LQKENI. The CDR3 extends over 20 amino acids. The trim removed 3 bases at V and 0 bases at J, leaving 18 bases unmatched. The CDR3 DNA is TGTGCCAGCTCACCTCCGCGACGACAGGGGCCAACTTCCGCTAACTATGGCTACACCTTC. This encodes CASSPPRRQGPTSANYGYTF.

J is TRBJ2-7 and V is TRBV7-9; D could derive from TRBD1 or TRBD2 (5 bases each). CDR1 is SEHNR and CDR2 is FQNEAQ in the germline V gene (reference sequence). This CDR3 is 19 amino acids long. V lost 7 bases to trimming and J lost 3 bases, with 31 bases between them. In nucleotides, the CDR3 is TGTGCCAGCACCATTACGGGACCAACAGGCCCGGCGTGGAGCTACGAGCAGTACTTC. Encoded protein: CASTITGPTGPAWSYEQYF.

In its sample, this clone was seen once. V is TRBV6-1 and J is TRBJ1-2; a possible D gene is TRBD1 (6 bases). The CDR3 is 19 residues long. CDR1 and CDR2 (germline): MNHNS, SASEGT. Trimming took 2 bases from V and 4 from J, leaving 26 bases between them. In DNA form, the CDR3 reads TGTGCCAGCAGTGAAATCATCGTATCCTTTCGGGACACAGTCTATGGCTACACCTTC. Its protein is CASSEIIVSFRDTVYGYTF.

On this clone: The junction departs from the called germline gene at one end, perhaps through a read error. The genes are TRBV28 and TRBJ2-5, with a weak D call TRBD2 (5 bases). Germline V gene sequence: CDR1 MDHEN, CDR2 SYDVKM. CDR3 length: 14 amino acids. In DNA, the CDR3 is TGTGCCAGCAGTAAGGGAGCCGACCAGGAGACCCAGTACTTC. Its protein product is CASSKGADQETQYF.

The rearrangement joins TRBV25-1 to TRBJ2-7; 8 nucleotides line up with TRBD2. V dropped 3 bases and J dropped 6; count of bases not matched to a gene: 7. Germline CDR1 is MGHDK and CDR2 is SYGVNS. CDR3 size: 14 residues. Here the CDR3 reads CASSDHGTRTEQYF. The CDR3 nucleotides read TGTGCCAGCAGTGATCATGGGACTAGGACCGAGCAGTACTTC.

The chain recombines TRBV13 with TRBJ2-7; 16 bases line up with TRBD2. The CDR3 runs to 15 residues. V lost 4 bases to trimming and J lost 6 bases; unmatched junction nucleotides: 3. CDR1 PRHDT and CDR2 FYEKMQ come from the germline V gene (reference sequence). The CDR3 protein is CASSSGTSGRVEQYF. Here the CDR3 DNA reads TGTGCCAGCAGCTCGGGGACTAGCGGGAGGGTCGAGCAGTACTTC.

About this clone itself: The same CDR3 can be traced to other DNA sequences in this sample. V gene TRBV27 combines with J gene TRBJ2-1; D call uncertain. Trimming pared 6 bases from V and 0 bases from J, leaving 3 bases between. Per germline, CDR1 MNHEY and CDR2 SMNVEV (reference sequence). This CDR3 is built from 12 residues. CDR3 residues: CASRTSYNEQFF. The CDR3 DNA follows: TGTGCCAGCAGGACCTCCTACAATGAGCAGTTCTTC.

This clone was seen only a few times. V is TRBV4-1 and J is TRBJ1-1; D may be TRBD1 (5 bases). The germline V and J ends were trimmed by 4 bases and 5 bases, with 14 bases remaining between them. This CDR3 has 14 residues. Germline V gene lookup returns CDR1 MGHRA and CDR2 YSYEKL. CDR3 DNA: TGCGCCAGCAGCCCCCTCAGGGAAGCGACTGAAGCTTTCTTT. Translating gives CASSPLREATEAFF.

Only one count was recorded for this clone. DNA for the CDR3: TGTGCCAGCAGTTTATGGGGTGTGGGTCAGCCCCAGCATTTT. Translating gives CASSLWGVGQPQHF. The chain uses TRBV28 and TRBJ1-5; D call uncertain. Germline V CDR1 and CDR2: MDHEN, SYDVKM. This CDR3 spans 14 amino acids. V lost 0 bases and J lost 6, with 9 bases in between.

About this clone: The sample has other DNA sequences that encode this CDR3 too. CDR3 in amino acids: CASRWTGVSNYGYTF. For the CDR3, the DNA is TGTGCCAGCAGGTGGACAGGGGTCTCTAACTATGGCTACACCTTC. The V gene is TRBV6-1, the J gene TRBJ1-2; TRBD1 matches at 9 bases. Unmatched junction bases numbered 5, after V lost 6 bases and J lost 0 bases. CDR3 size: 15 residues. Germline V gene sequence: CDR1 MNHNS, CDR2 SASEGT.